These 28 T cell receptor beta chains share one sample of origin, sequenced in a study of CD8+CD57+ T cells in acquired aplastic anemia. Profiles of TCR beta VDJ and CDR3 were generated from a genomic DNA template. TCRdb ran MiXCR on the reads and lists one entry per CDR3 protein. Found here are some 160,000 distinct CDR3 sequences, 47% of them singletons; the top ten hold approximately 3%. Patients chosen for sequencing had shown CD8+CD57+ cell expansion by flow cytometry. What was sequenced was sorted CD4+, CD8+, or CD8+CD57+ T cells (not recorded which) from PBMCs. The receptor source for this set is a human donor with aplastic anemia.

The chain recombines TRBV24-1 with TRBJ2-5; 13 bases line up with TRBD2. This CDR3 region has 17 residues. CDR1 and CDR2 (germline): KGHDR, SFDVKD. V dropped 2 bases and J dropped 5; count of bases not matched to a gene: 7. For the CDR3, the DNA is TGTGCCACCAGTGATTCAGGGACTAGCGGGGTTGGGGAGACCCAGTACTTC. As protein: CATSDSGTSGVGETQYF.

At least ten counts were recorded for this clonotype. V usage is TRBV6-1 and J usage is TRBJ2-7; 9 bases agree with TRBD1. Unmatched junction bases numbered 7, after V lost 10 bases and J lost 6 bases. Germline CDR1 and CDR2: MNHNS and SASEGT. This CDR3 contains 12 residues. In nucleotides, the CDR3 is TGTGCCACCGGACAGGGGTGGTTCGAGCAGTACTTC. It encodes CATGQGWFEQYF.

A remark on this clonotype: The CDR3 carries no conserved terminal phenylalanine or tryptophan, so it likely arises from a read error. The chain joins TRBV5-4 to TRBJ1-4; maybe TRBD1 (5 bases). Trimming took 0 bases from V and 8 from J, leaving 11 bases between them. The CDR3 is 14 amino acids. Germline loops: CDR1 SGHNT, CDR2 YYREEE (reference sequence). CDR3 sequence reads: CASSLGGAGEKLFI. CDR3 in DNA: TGTGCCAGCAGCTTGGGAGGGGCGGGCGAAAAACTGTTTATT.

This clonotype was seen at least ten times. The chain has TRBV19 and TRBJ2-7; D is ambiguous. Germline loops: CDR1 LNHDA, CDR2 SQIVND (reference sequence). The CDR3 has 10 amino acids. V was clipped by 8 bases and J by 0 bases, with 2 bases between them. The CDR3 loop is CASGSYEQYF. CDR3 DNA sequence: TGTGCCAGTGGCTCCTACGAGCAGTACTTC.

This clonotype was seen repeatedly, ten times or more. This chain links TRBV7-2 with TRBJ1-1; TRBD1 aligns across 9 bases. V was clipped by 0 bases and J by 12 bases; unmatched bases: 5. Germline V gives CDR1 SGHTA, CDR2 FQGNSA. There are 13 residues in the CDR3. The CDR3 DNA follows: TGTGCCAGCAGCTTAGCTGGCGGACAGGGGACTTTCTTT. Its translation is CASSLAGGQGTFF.

This clonotype was observed many times. The chain uses TRBV5-6 and TRBJ2-2; D is ambiguous. V dropped 4 bases and J dropped 4 bases, with 5 bases sitting between them. Germline CDR1 and CDR2: SGHDT and YYEEEE. The CDR3 consists of 12 residues. CDR3 in amino acids: CASSTGTGELFF. The CDR3 DNA follows: TGTGCCAGCAGCACCGGCACCGGGGAGCTGTTTTTT. The variable domain in full, completed from reference TRBV5-6 and TRBJ2-2, reads DAGVTQSPTHLIKTRGQQVTLRCSPKSGHDTVSWYQQALGQGPQFIFQYYEEEERQRGNFPDRFSGHQFPNYSSELNVNALLLGDSALYLCASSTGTGELFFGEGSRLTVL.

Ten or more counts support this clonotype. V and J are TRBV7-8 and TRBJ2-2; D is possibly TRBD1 or TRBD2 (5 bases each). Trimming pared 1 base from V and 4 bases from J, leaving 10 bases between. Germline-derived CDR1 and CDR2 are SGHVS and FQNEAQ. This CDR3 has 15 residues. The CDR3 here is CASSLEGPATGELFF. CDR3 bases: TGTGCCAGCAGCTTAGAGGGACCAGCCACCGGGGAGCTGTTTTTT.

This clonotype was recorded a few times. V and J are TRBV10-3 and TRBJ2-5; D gene ambiguous. The CDR3 contains 17 residues. The germline V gene has CDR1 ENHRY and CDR2 SYGVKD. Trimming stripped 3 bases from V and 5 bases from J, with 22 bases between. This chain's CDR3 is CAISDPDLVVSKETQYF. DNA of the CDR3: TGTGCCATCAGTGATCCGGACCTAGTAGTCTCGAAGGAGACCCAGTACTTC.

V gene TRBV9 combines with J gene TRBJ2-1; D is perhaps TRBD2 (6 bases). CDR3 length: 15 residues. Trimming took off 4 bases at V and 6 bases at J, with 17 bases between the two ends. Germline lookup yields CDR1 SGDLS and CDR2 YYNGEE. CDR3 in amino acids: CASSPRVLAINEQFF. The CDR3 DNA reads as TGTGCCAGCAGCCCCCGGGTGCTAGCGATCAATGAGCAGTTCTTC.

The rearrangement uses TRBV25-1 and TRBJ2-1; D call uncertain. Germline V CDR1 and CDR2: MGHDK, SYGVNS. The V and J ends lost 3 bases and 0 bases respectively, with 6 bases between them. The CDR3 runs 14 residues. The DNA for the CDR3 is TGTGCCAGCAGTGAGACGGACTCCTACAATGAGCAGTTCTTC. It specifies CASSETDSYNEQFF.

There are many counts of this clonotype. The chain joins TRBV25-1 to TRBJ2-3; no definite D call. The CDR3 runs 14 residues. The germline V gene encodes CDR1 MGHDK and CDR2 SYGVNS. V was clipped by 3 bases and J by 3 bases, with 10 bases between them. The CDR3 protein is CASSDPSQTDTQYF. The CDR3 coding sequence is TGTGCCAGCAGTGACCCCTCGCAGACAGATACGCAGTATTTT.

This chain links TRBV5-6 with TRBJ2-5, with D possibly TRBD1 on 7 matching bases. Trimming stripped 5 bases from V and 11 bases from J, with 22 bases between. Germline V gene data show CDR1 as SGHDT and CDR2 as YYEEEE. This CDR3 has 14 amino acids. The CDR3 coding sequence is TGTGCCAGCAGATCTCGACAGGGCCAAAGCGGGCAGTACTTC. It specifies CASRSRQGQSGQYF.

Turning to this clonotype: Given a much more abundant clone one base away, this may be a read error. The chain couples TRBV5-6 to TRBJ2-7; D may be TRBD2 (6 bases). From germline, CDR1 is SGHDT and CDR2 YYEEEE. The length of the CDR3 is 14 residues. The DNA of the CDR3 is TGTGCCAGCAGCCAGGGTGGGGGGAGCTACGAGCTGTACTTC. This encodes CASSQGGGSYELYF.

This clonotype was counted only a few times. The chain couples TRBV7-2 to TRBJ2-2; D is unresolved. The CDR3 totals 15 residues. The germline V gene encodes CDR1 SGHTA and CDR2 FQGNSA. Trimming shortened V by 5 bases and J by 7 bases, and 17 bases separated the two germline ends. The CDR3 region has the DNA TGTGCCAGCAGCCCCACTTTAGGGCTAGGCGGGGAGCTGTTTTTT. Translating it yields CASSPTLGLGGELFF.

This clonotype has at least ten counts. V gene TRBV12-3 or TRBV12-4 combines with J gene TRBJ1-2, with D perhaps TRBD1 (5 bases). V lost 7 bases and J lost 1, with 31 bases in between. The CDR3 consists of 20 residues. In nucleotides, the CDR3 is TGTGCCAGCACGACCCCGCGAGGGGCCAATCTTTCCCCCCTTAACTATGGCTACACCTTC. It translates to CASTTPRGANLSPLNYGYTF.

In this sample, this clonotype turned up many times. The chain links TRBV5-4 to TRBJ2-5, with 10 bases identical to TRBD2. Germline V lookup: CDR1 SGHNT, CDR2 YYREEE (reference sequence). V was pared by 4 bases and J by 3 bases, with 6 bases of the junction left unmatched. The CDR3 length is 15 residues. The DNA of the CDR3 is TGTGCCAGCAGCATATCGCTAGCGGGAGAAGAGACCCAGTACTTC. It specifies CASSISLAGEETQYF. Filled out from reference TRBV5-4 and TRBJ2-5, the complete variable domain reads ETGVTQSPTHLIKTRGQQVTLRCSSQSGHNTVSWYQQALGQGPQFIFQYYREEENGRGNFPPRFSGLQFPNYSSELNVNALELDDSALYLCASSISLAGEETQYFGPGTRLLVL.

In the case of this clonotype: One end of the junction is discordant with germline, which a read error may explain. The chain uses TRBV20-1 and TRBJ2-1, with 10 bases lining up with TRBD2. Germline CDR1 and CDR2: DFQATT and SNEGSKA (reference sequence). The CDR3 is made up of 16 amino acids. In DNA form, the CDR3 reads TGCAGTACTAGTGACCACAGCGGGAGGGCCTACAATGAGCAGTTCTTC. This codes for CSTSDHSGRAYNEQFF.

This chain connects TRBV15 to TRBJ1-5, with D unresolved. Germline V gene lookup returns CDR1 LNHNV and CDR2 YYDKDF (reference sequence). The CDR3 consists of 12 residues. This CDR3 is CATGRDKQPQHF. In nucleotides, the CDR3 is TGTGCAACCGGCAGAGATAAGCAGCCCCAGCATTTT. The full variable domain, rest sourced from reference TRBV15 and TRBJ1-5, is DAMVIQNPRYQVTQFGKPVTLSCSQTLNHNVMYWYQQKSSQAPKLLFHYYDKDFNNEADTPDNFQSRRPNTSFCFLDIRSPGLGDTAMYLCATGRDKQPQHFGDGTRLSIL.

A word on this clonotype: One end of the junction does not line up with germline, which may come from a read error. The chain is built from TRBV18 and TRBJ1-2, with no clear D. The CDR3 consists of 20 residues. Germline CDR1 KGHSH, CDR2 LQKENI. The chain's CDR3 is CSSSPKHLLGIVEANYGYTF. Here the CDR3 DNA reads TGCTCCAGCTCACCAAAACATCTCCTCGGTATAGTAGAAGCTAACTATGGCTACACCTTC. Full variable domain (outside the CDR3, taken from reference TRBV18 and TRBJ1-2): NAGVMQNPRHLVRRRGQEARLRCSPMKGHSHVYWYRQLPEEGLKFMVYLQKENIIDESGMPKERFSAEFPKEGPSILRIQQVVRGDSAAYFCSSSPKHLLGIVEANYGYTFGSGTRLTVV.

V is TRBV6-2 or TRBV6-3 and J is TRBJ1-4, with D perhaps matching TRBD1 (6 bases). From germline, CDR1 is MNHEY and CDR2 SVGEGT. The CDR3 loop spans 14 amino acids. V was trimmed by 6 bases and J by 7 bases, leaving 15 bases between them. This CDR3 is CASREWRTAEKLFF. CDR3 bases: TGTGCCAGCAGGGAATGGCGGACAGCTGAAAAACTGTTTTTT.

V gene TRBV5-6 combines with J gene TRBJ2-1; TRBD2 matches 15 bases. The CDR3 spans 17 residues. CDR1 is SGHDT and CDR2 is YYEEEE in the germline V gene. V dropped 0 bases and J dropped 9; count of bases not matched to a gene: 7. As DNA, the CDR3 is TGTGCCAGCAGCTTGGACGGGACTAGCGGGGGGCCGACTGAGCAGTTCTTC. Translated: CASSLDGTSGGPTEQFF.

This clonotype was counted many times. The genes are TRBV12-3 or TRBV12-4 and TRBJ2-5; D unresolved. V lost 4 bases and J lost 1, with 7 bases in between. The CDR3 sequence is 13 residues long. As DNA, the CDR3 is TGTGCCAGCAGTTCGATAGGCCAAGAGACCCAGTACTTC. It translates to CASSSIGQETQYF.

This clonotype was found once. The V call is TRBV10-3, the J call TRBJ2-6; TRBD1 aligns across 8 bases. The CDR3 consists of 14 residues. V shed 9 bases, J shed 3 bases, and the junction held 4 bases outside the gene matches. Per the germline V gene, CDR1 is ENHRY and CDR2 is SYGVKD. This CDR3 reads CAIGQGGGANVLTF. The CDR3 bases are TGTGCCATAGGACAGGGAGGTGGGGCCAACGTCCTGACTTTC.

This clonotype came up a few times. This sequence joins TRBV7-8 and TRBJ2-3; 8 bases map to TRBD2. The CDR3 spans 16 residues. CDR1 is SGHVS, CDR2 FQNEAQ, per germline. The J segment lost 4 bases and the V segment lost 5 bases, leaving 11 bases of the junction unmatched. The CDR3 DNA reads TGTGCCAGCAGCCCTCTTGCGGGGGGATCTCCAGATACGCAGTATTTT. This gives the protein CASSPLAGGSPDTQYF.

This chain links TRBV4-2 with TRBJ2-7; D perhaps matches TRBD2 (5 bases). The CDR3 has 12 amino acids. Germline assignment: CDR1 LGHNA and CDR2 YNFKEQ. V was clipped by 3 bases and J by 5 bases, with 8 bases between them. CDR3 sequence (DNA): TGTGCCAGCAGCCAGTCCGGGGACGAGCAGTACTTC. It encodes CASSQSGDEQYF.

V gene TRBV10-3 combines with J gene TRBJ2-1; 7 bases are a match to TRBD2. Trimming took 10 bases from V and 6 from J; bases not matched to a gene: 12. This CDR3 is built from 14 residues. Per germline, CDR1 ENHRY and CDR2 SYGVKD. This chain's CDR3 is CATVGSGMFNEQFF. The CDR3 DNA follows: TGTGCCACCGTAGGAAGCGGGATGTTCAATGAGCAGTTCTTC.

This clonotype was recorded at least ten times. The V call is TRBV5-6, the J call TRBJ2-1, with D tentatively TRBD1 (6 bases). The CDR3 is made up of 13 amino acids. With 1 base removed from V and 7 bases from J, the gap between germline ends came to 9 bases. Germline V lookup: CDR1 SGHDT, CDR2 YYEEEE. DNA of the CDR3: TGTGCCAGCAGCTTGCCCCAGGGGAATGAGCAGTTCTTC. As protein: CASSLPQGNEQFF.

This clonotype was recorded a few times. A much larger clone differs from this one at a single base, so this may be a read error. The chain recombines TRBV6-1 with TRBJ2-5; D is undetermined. The CDR3 runs to 14 residues. In germline, CDR1 is MNHNS, CDR2 SASEGT. V was shortened by 7 bases and J by 4 bases, with 16 bases between the two germline ends. The CDR3 DNA reads TGTGCCAGCAAGGTCCGGGCCTGGGGAGAGACCCAGTACTTC. Residues: CASKVRAWGETQYF.